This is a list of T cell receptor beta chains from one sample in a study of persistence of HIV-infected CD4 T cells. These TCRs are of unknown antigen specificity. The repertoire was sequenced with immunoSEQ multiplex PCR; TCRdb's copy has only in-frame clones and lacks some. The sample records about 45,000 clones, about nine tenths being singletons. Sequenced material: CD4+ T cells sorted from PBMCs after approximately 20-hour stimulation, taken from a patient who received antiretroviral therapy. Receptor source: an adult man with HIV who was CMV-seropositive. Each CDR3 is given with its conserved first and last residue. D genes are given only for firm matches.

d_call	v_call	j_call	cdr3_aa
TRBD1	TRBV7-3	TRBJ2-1	CASSKTGTGPYNEQFF
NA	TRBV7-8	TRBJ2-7	CASSTPSGTSYEQYF
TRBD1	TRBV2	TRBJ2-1	CASTGTGAAEQFF
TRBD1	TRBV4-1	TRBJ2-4	CASSQGPGQGTKNIQYF
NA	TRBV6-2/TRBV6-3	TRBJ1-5	CASSYPGGSRQPQHF
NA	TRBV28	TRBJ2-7	CASSLLRQGNVKGEQYF
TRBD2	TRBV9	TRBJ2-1	CASTPPGGGANEQFF
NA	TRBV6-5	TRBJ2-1	CASTGNNEQFF
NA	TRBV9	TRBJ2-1	CASSVDTVYNEQFF
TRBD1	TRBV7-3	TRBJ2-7	CASSVAGTGIYEQYF
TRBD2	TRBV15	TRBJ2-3	CATSRELAGGLNTQYF
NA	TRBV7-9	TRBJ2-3	CASRALGDTQYF
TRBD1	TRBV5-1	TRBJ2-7	CASSPALGTGPYEQYF
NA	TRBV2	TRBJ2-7	CASRLGFRQYYEQYF
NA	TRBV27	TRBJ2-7	CASSLFPGSYEQYF
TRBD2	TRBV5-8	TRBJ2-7	CASILLAGFSYEQYF
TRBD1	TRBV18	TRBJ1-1	CASSSGQGGNTEAFF
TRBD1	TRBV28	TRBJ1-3	CASSLWGQGVARWGVDTIYF
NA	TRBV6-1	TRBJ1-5	CASSEALSRVDQPQHF
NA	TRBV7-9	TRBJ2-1	CASSLTGQGNEQFF
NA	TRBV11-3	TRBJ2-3	CASSPRAGTQYF
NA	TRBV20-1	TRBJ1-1	CSASQGPYTEAFF
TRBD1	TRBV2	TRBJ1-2	CASSILGQGRGGYTF
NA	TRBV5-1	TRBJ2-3	CASSFGVDTQYF
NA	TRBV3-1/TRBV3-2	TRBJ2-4	CASSQGEGNIQYF
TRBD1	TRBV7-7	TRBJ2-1	CASSLAGTVDNEQFF
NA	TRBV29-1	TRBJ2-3	CSVGGAETDTQYF
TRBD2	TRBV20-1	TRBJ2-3	CSASVRESSTDTQYF
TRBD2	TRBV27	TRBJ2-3	CASSYRTSGGRSTDTQYF
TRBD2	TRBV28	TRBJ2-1	CASSFSGGVDEQFF
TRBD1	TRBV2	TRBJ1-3	CASSVSGTGYSGNTIYF
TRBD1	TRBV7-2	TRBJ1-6	CASSFRDRALSPLHF
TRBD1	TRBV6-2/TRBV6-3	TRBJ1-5	CASSYNPTGTNQPQHF
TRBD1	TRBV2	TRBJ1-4	CASRSGGGNEKLFF
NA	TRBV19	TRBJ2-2	CASSPGVGTGELFF
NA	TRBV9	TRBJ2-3	CASSVLQGTDTQYF
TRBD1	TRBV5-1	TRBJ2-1	CASTYEGQTYNEQFF
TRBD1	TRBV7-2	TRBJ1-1	CAYKLDRGPNTEAFF
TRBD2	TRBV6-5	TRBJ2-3	CASSPGLASTDTQYF
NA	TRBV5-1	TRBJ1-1	CASSWKEDRASNTEAFF
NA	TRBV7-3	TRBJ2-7	CASSLTPGGPYEQYF
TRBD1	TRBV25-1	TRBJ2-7	CASSGRQGRYEQYF
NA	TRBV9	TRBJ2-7	CASSSWADTYEQYF
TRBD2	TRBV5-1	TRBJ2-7	CASSLGGSGVGSYEQYF
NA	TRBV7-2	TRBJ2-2	CASSLQGAYNTGELFF
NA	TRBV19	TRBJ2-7	CASSIIGPRGPLREYEQYF